This note documents a single TCR beta chain sequence. The data stem from a study of blood T cell repertoires in COVID-19. Overall study: The United States, Italy and Spain supplied acute and convalescent COVID-19 samples. Sample material is recorded as cDNA or gDNA derived from T cells, B-cell-depleted T cells, or PBMCs.

Trimming took 1 base from V and 0 from J, leaving 10 bases between them. The CDR3 length is 16 residues. Germline lookup yields CDR1 SGHTA and CDR2 FQGNSA. As handled by the study authors: From reference gene primer amplification, estimates of nucleated cell counts were derived. Repertoires were generated with immunoSEQ multiplex PCR, while TCRdb's copy carries only in-frame clones and drops some. V, J and clone size were drawn from that table, and D and trimming were deduced from the DNA. Found here are roughly 330,000 clones, 70% to 90% of them singletons; the top ten hold approximately 4%. This clonotype originated in a woman between 45 and 60 years old with active or convalescent COVID-19. Sequencing was performed on peripheral blood. The chain uses TRBV7-2 and TRBJ2-4, with D possibly being TRBD2 (6 bases). CDR3 sequence (DNA): TGTGCCAGCAGCTTAGGGGCGGGGCCAGCCAAAAACATTCAGTACTTC. Encoded protein: CASSLGAGPAKNIQYF.